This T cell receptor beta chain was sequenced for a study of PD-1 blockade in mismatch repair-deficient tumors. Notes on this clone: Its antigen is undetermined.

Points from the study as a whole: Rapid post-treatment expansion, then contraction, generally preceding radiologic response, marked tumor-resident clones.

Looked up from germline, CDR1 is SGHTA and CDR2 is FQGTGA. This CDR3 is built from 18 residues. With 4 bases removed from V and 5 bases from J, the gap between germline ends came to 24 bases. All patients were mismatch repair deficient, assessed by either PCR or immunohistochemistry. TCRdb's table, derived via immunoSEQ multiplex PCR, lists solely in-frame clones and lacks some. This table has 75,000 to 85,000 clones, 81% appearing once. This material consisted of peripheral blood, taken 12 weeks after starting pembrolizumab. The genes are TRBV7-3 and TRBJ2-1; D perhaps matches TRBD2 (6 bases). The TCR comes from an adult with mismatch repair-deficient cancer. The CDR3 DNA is TGTGCCAGCAGCTCAATAGCAGTAAAGGGAGGAATGAACAATGAGCAGTTCTTC. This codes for CASSSIAVKGGMNNEQFF.